The following is a TCR beta chain sequence with its context. The antigen remains undetermined. The data are from a study of T cell repertoires in cytomegalovirus infection. Study as a whole: Evidence of both CMV infection and a matching HLA type came from public TCR beta signatures.

TCRdb called the reads again in MiXCR, with one record for every CDR3 protein. The top ten clones hold roughly 13% of a sample with about 920,000 distinct CDR3 sequences, roughly 31% of them seen once. Germline V CDR1 and CDR2: MNHEY, SMNVEV (reference sequence). The CDR3 has 13 residues. The germline V and J ends were trimmed by 6 bases and 3 bases, with 12 bases remaining between them. Specimen: cultured CD8+ T cells from PBMCs, collected from culture after CMV antigen stimulation. This chain links TRBV27 with TRBJ2-7; D is unresolved. The TCR comes from a human donor in good health (CMV status not recorded). Some clones in this sample may be carry-over from other donors' samples. DNA of the CDR3: TGTGCCAGCAGCCCTCTCCCGCTCTACGAGCAGTACTTC. Encoded protein: CASSPLPLYEQYF.